This T cell receptor beta chain was observed in a study of long-term antiretroviral therapy in people with HIV. Remarks on this clone: Its specificity is not known.

CDR1 GTSNPN and CDR2 SVGIG come from the germline V gene (reference sequence). The CDR3 runs 13 residues. Trimming took off 4 bases at V and 2 bases at J, with 9 bases between the two ends. Sequencing used immunoSEQ v3.0 at survey level. Some clones are missing from TCRdb's copy, which holds only in-frame ones; the method was immunoSEQ multiplex PCR. The sample lists about 33,000 clones, approximately 80% occurring once. Points from the study as a whole: Whereas controls had wider CDR3 length ranges, HIV repertoires had narrower ones.

The V and J genes are TRBV30 and TRBJ1-3; maybe TRBD1 (5 bases). Sequencing used unsorted PBMCs, obtained 3.1 years after starting antiretroviral therapy. The TCR originated in a woman aged 50 to 65 with HIV. The CDR3 here is CAWTGKAGNTIYF. The CDR3, as DNA: TGTGCCTGGACAGGGAAAGCTGGAAACACCATATATTTT.